A single sample gave rise to the 9 T cell receptor beta chains below, sequenced in a study of blood T cell repertoires in COVID-19. Produced via immunoSEQ multiplex PCR; TCRdb's table is partial and in-frame only. The sample has about 190,000 clones, around 90% seen once. The sequencing input was peripheral blood. The receptors stem from a man in his fifties with acute or convalescent COVID-19.

This clone appeared a single time. The chain is built from TRBV6-1 and TRBJ2-7; 14 positions match TRBD2. Looked up from germline, CDR1 is MNHNS and CDR2 is SASEGT. Trimming removed 4 bases from V and 3 bases from J; junction bases left unmatched: 11. This CDR3 spans 18 amino acids. CDR3 DNA: TGTGCCAGCAGTGCGTCCTCGGGACTAGCGGGAGACATCTACGAGCAGTACTTC. As protein: CASSASSGLAGDIYEQYF.

The chain combines TRBV4-1 with TRBJ1-6, with a weak D call TRBD1 (6 bases). CDR3 size: 16 residues. The germline V and J ends were trimmed by 5 bases and 7 bases, with 18 bases remaining between them. The germline V gene encodes CDR1 MGHRA and CDR2 YSYEKL. CDR3 loop: CASSIRMTQGNSPLHF. The CDR3 DNA follows: TGCGCCAGCAGCATAAGGATGACGCAGGGGAATTCACCCCTCCACTTT.

This chain connects TRBV5-1 to TRBJ1-3, with TRBD1 identical over 7 bases. The CDR3 spans 15 residues. V trimming: 4 bases; J trimming: 0 bases; junction bases outside the gene matches: 4. Germline V gene data show CDR1 as SGHRS and CDR2 as YFSETQ. In DNA form, the CDR3 reads TGCGCCAGCAGCGAACAGGGGTACTCTGGAAACACCATATATTTT. This translates into CASSEQGYSGNTIYF.

This chain joins TRBV6-6 and TRBJ2-3; 10 positions match TRBD2. CDR1 is MNHNY, CDR2 SVGAGI, per germline (reference sequence). This CDR3 comprises 17 residues. The V segment lost 5 bases and the J segment 2 bases; nucleotides outside the gene matches: 10. For the CDR3, the DNA is TGTGCCAGCAGTCCGGGGGTACTAGCGGGAATCACAGATACGCAGTATTTT. It yields the protein CASSPGVLAGITDTQYF.

The J gene is TRBJ1-2, the V gene TRBV12-3 or TRBV12-4; 9 nucleotides match TRBD1. V gave up 4 bases and J gave up 10 bases; unmatched junction bases: 7. This CDR3 comprises 13 residues. This CDR3 is CASSYGTGSDYTF. The CDR3 DNA is TGTGCCAGCAGTTACGGGACAGGGAGTGACTACACCTTC.

The chain couples TRBV2 to TRBJ2-7; TRBD1 might be the D (6 bases). With 2 bases removed from V and 3 bases from J, the gap between germline ends came to 8 bases. CDR3 length: 13 amino acids. In germline, CDR1 is SNHLY, CDR2 FYNNEI. In DNA, the CDR3 is TGTGCCAGCAGTGAACAACAGGGCTACGAGCAGTACGTC. This encodes CASSEQQGYEQYV.

CDR3 region: CASSEPGQRGMRESLFF. The CDR3 coding sequence is TGTGCCAGCAGTGAACCGGGACAGCGAGGGATGAGAGAGTCACTGTTTTTT. The chain uses TRBV25-1 and TRBJ1-4; 7 bases are shared with TRBD1. The length of the CDR3 is 17 residues. CDR1 is MGHDK and CDR2 is SYGVNS in the germline V gene. The V segment lost 2 bases and the J segment 13 bases; nucleotides outside the gene matches: 19.

The rearrangement uses TRBV15 and TRBJ1-4, with a possible D match to TRBD1 (5 bases). V lost 2 bases to trimming and J lost 2 bases, with 9 bases between them. The CDR3 covers 15 residues. Per germline, CDR1 LNHNV and CDR2 YYDKDF (reference sequence). DNA of the CDR3: TGTGCCACCAGCAGACAGGGATTGACTAATGAAAAACTGTTTTTT. Residues: CATSRQGLTNEKLFF.

V is TRBV5-1 and J is TRBJ1-3; a possible D gene is TRBD1 (5 bases). V was pared by 4 bases and J by 8 bases, with 19 bases between. The CDR3 totals 15 residues. Germline lookup yields CDR1 SGHRS and CDR2 YFSETQ. The CDR3 DNA follows: TGCGCCAGCAGCCCCGCCGGGACTCCGACGGACACCATATATTTT. Residues: CASSPAGTPTDTIYF.